The clone carrying this T cell receptor beta chain showed up many times. Its antigen is unknown. The record originates from a study of human T cells and chemical hapten exposure. Study at large: Patients, chiefly female, had alopecia areata, totalis or universalis. Findings and caveats of the study: There was no change with DPC sensitization in TCRs above 1 in 1000 frequency. Significantly more large CDR3 similarity clusters were formed by expanded TCRs than by controls.

Germline V CDR1 and CDR2: KGHSH, LQKENI. V lost 2 bases, J lost 11 bases, and 11 bases stayed unmatched. The CDR3 has 14 residues. TCRdb ran MiXCR on the RACE reads and lists one entry per CDR3 protein. The sample has 45,000 to 60,000 distinct CDR3 sequences, roughly 9.9% seen once. This sample's time point: pre-sensitization, week 0. Treatment specified: therapeutic diphenylcyclopropenone sensitization with weekly scalp DPC. The sequence was obtained from a woman aged 40 to 50 with alopecia areata. Some clones in this sample may be carry-over from other donors' samples. Sequencing used whole blood, obtained in connection with sensitization to the hapten diphenylcyclopropenone (DPC). The J gene is TRBJ1-1, the V gene TRBV18; 7 bases match TRBD1. This CDR3 is CASSPSGQVGGAFF. CDR3 in DNA: TGTGCCAGCTCACCATCAGGACAGGTTGGTGGCGCTTTCTTT.